The entry below gives a single T cell receptor (beta chain) sequence along with its context. Its cognate antigen is unknown. Other DNA sequences in this sample translate to the same CDR3. CD4+ cells yielded CD45RA+ naive and CD45RA-negative memory subsets. The data originate from a study of shared clonotypes between healthy human individuals. On the study more broadly: There were three CD4 naive, three CD4 memory, two CD8 naive and one CD8 memory plates per donor. Study-level points and caveats: Sampling used blood alone; tissue repertoires probably differ. A limitation of the genetic and exposure-history diversity represented arose from few donors.

TCRdb's table, derived via immunoSEQ multiplex PCR, lists solely in-frame clones and lacks some. The table has 2 million to 2.5 million clones, more than 90% seen once; the top ten hold around 0.13%. Trimming stripped 2 bases from V and 5 bases from J, with 8 bases between. This CDR3 has 13 amino acids. Germline CDR1 SEHNR, CDR2 FQNEAQ (reference sequence). Sequences were obtained from naive CD4+ T cells sorted from blood. Subset noted: CD45RA+ positively selected. The V gene is TRBV7-9, the J gene TRBJ2-3, with unresolved D. The sequence was obtained from a man between 18 and 35 years old in good health. The CDR3 is CASSLLLGDTQYF. For the CDR3, the DNA is TGTGCCAGCAGCTTACTCCTCGGAGATACGCAGTATTTT.